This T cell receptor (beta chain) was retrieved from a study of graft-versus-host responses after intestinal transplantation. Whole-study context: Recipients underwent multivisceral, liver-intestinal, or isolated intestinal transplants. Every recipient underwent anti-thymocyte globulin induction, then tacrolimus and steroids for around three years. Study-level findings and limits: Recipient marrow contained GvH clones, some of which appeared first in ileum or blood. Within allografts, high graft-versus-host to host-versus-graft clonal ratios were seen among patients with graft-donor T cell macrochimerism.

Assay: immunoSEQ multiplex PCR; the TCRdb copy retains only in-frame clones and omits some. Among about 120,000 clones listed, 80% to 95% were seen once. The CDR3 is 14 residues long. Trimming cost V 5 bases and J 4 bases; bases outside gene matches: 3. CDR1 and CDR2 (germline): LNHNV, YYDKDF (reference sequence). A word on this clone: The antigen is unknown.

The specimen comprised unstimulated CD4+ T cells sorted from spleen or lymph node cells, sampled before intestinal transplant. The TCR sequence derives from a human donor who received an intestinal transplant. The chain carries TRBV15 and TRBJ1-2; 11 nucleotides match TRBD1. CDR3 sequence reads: CATSAGTGGYGYTF. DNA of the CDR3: TGTGCCACCAGCGCTGGGACAGGGGGCTATGGCTACACCTTC.